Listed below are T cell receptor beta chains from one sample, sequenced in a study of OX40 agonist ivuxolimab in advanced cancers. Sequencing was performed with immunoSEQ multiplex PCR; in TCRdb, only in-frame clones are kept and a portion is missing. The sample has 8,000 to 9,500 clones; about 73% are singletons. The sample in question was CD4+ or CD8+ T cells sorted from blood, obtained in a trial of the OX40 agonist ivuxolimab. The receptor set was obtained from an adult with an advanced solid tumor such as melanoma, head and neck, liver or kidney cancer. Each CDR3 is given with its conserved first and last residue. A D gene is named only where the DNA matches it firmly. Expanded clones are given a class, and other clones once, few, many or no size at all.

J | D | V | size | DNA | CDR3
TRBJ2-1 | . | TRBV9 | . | TGTGCCAGCAGCGTAGACCACAGGTCCTCCTACAATGAGCAGTTCTTC | CASSVDHRSSYNEQFF
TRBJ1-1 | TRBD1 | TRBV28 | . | TGTGCCAGCAGGGGGGACAGACAGAACACTGAAGCTTTCTTT | CASRGDRQNTEAFF
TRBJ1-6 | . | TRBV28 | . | TGTGCCAGCAGGGGTCCAGGTGGGGGTCGGAATTCACCCCTCCACTTT | CASRGPGGGRNSPLHF
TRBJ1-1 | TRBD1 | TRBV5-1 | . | TGCGCCAGCAGCTTGACAGGGGGTTCCACTGAAGCTTTCTTT | CASSLTGGSTEAFF
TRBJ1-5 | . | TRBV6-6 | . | TGTGCCAGCAGCCCTCAGGGCGATACCCAGCATTTT | CASSPQGDTQHF
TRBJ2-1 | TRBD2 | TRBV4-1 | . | TGCGCCAGCAGCCAAGCGAATAGCGGGAGCGGGCGGAGTAATGAGCAGTTCTTC | CASSQANSGSGRSNEQFF
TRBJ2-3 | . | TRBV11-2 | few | TGTGCCAGCAGCTTAGAAGGGGGGGTCTCAGATACGCAGTATTTT | CASSLEGGVSDTQYF
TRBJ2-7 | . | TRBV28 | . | TGTGCCAGCAGTAGTAGGGCAGGGGTTTACGAGCAGTACTTC | CASSSRAGVYEQYF
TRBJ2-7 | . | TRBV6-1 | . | TGTGCCAGCAGTCAAGAACGGGCCTACGAGCAGTACTTC | CASSQERAYEQYF
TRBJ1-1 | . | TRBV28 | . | TGTGCCAGCACAGGGGTCAGGGGAACTGAAGCTTTCTTT | CASTGVRGTEAFF
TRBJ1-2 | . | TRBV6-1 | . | TGTGCCACCAGGCGCGTCTCCGACTATGGCTACACCTTC | CATRRVSDYGYTF
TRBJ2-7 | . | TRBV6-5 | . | TGTGCCAGCAGTTACTCAGGCGGAGACTACGAGCAGTACTTC | CASSYSGGDYEQYF
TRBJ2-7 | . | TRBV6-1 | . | TGTGCCAGCAGAGTAAACGAGCAGTACTTC | CASRVNEQYF
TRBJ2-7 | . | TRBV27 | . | TGTGCCAGCAGTTTTTACAGCGGAACCTACGAGCAGTACTTC | CASSFYSGTYEQYF
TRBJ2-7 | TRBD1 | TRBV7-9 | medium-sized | TGTGCCAGCAGCTTAGAGGGAACAGGGGTTCAATACGAGCAGTACTTC | CASSLEGTGVQYEQYF
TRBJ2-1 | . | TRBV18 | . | TGTGCCAGCTCACCGGAGCCTTTCAGCAATGAGCAGTTCTTC | CASSPEPFSNEQFF
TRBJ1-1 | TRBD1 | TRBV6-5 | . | TGTGCCAGCAGTTCTTTCCAGGGGGGAAGTCTTGGAGCTTTCTTT | CASSSFQGGSLGAFF
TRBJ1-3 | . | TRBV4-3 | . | TGCGCCAGCAGCCCCCAATTCGGGAGTGGAAACACCATATATTTT | CASSPQFGSGNTIYF
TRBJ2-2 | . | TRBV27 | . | TGTGCCAGCAGTCTAGAGGGACCAAACACCGGGGAGCTGTTTTTT | CASSLEGPNTGELFF
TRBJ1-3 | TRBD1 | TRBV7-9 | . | TGTGCCAGCAGCTTACTACAGGGGGCTTATGGAAACACCATATATTTT | CASSLLQGAYGNTIYF
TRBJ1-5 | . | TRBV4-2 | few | TGTGCCAGCAGCCAAGAGGCGCTTAGCAATCAGCCCCAGCATTTT | CASSQEALSNQPQHF
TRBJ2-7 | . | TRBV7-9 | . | TGTGCCAGCAGCTTAGGAGGGACGTTCCACGAGCAGTACTTC | CASSLGGTFHEQYF
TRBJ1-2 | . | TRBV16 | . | TGTGCCAGCAGCGGTGCGAAGGTTAGAAAGACCTATGGCTACACCTTC | CASSGAKVRKTYGYTF
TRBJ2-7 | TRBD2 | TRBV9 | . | TGTGCCAGCAGCGTCGGGGGGTCAGGGAATATCTTCGAGCAGTACTTC | CASSVGGSGNIFEQYF
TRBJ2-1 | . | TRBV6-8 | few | TGTGCCACCCCTACTCAGGGGTTCGACAATGAGCAGTTCTTC | CATPTQGFDNEQFF
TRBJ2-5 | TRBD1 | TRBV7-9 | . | TGTGCCAGCAGCGGCCCCCGGGACAGGCAAGAGACCCAGTACTTC | CASSGPRDRQETQYF
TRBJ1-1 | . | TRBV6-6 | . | TGTGCCAGCGAGGGGGATAAGGCTGAAGCTTTCTTT | CASEGDKAEAFF
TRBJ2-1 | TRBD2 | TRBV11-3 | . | TGTGCCAGCAGCTTCGTAGCGGGAAGTGAGCAGTTCTTC | CASSFVAGSEQFF
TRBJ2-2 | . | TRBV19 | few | TGTGCCAGTACCCCACAGGGCCCGGGCACCGGGGAGCTGTTTTTT | CASTPQGPGTGELFF
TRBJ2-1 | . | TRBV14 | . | TGTGCCAGCAGCCAAGGATGGGGGCACGAGGAGCAGTTCTTC | CASSQGWGHEEQFF
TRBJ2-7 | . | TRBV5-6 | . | TGTGCCAGCAGTGAAGAGAATTTGGGCGAGCAGTACTTC | CASSEENLGEQYF
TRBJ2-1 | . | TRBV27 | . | TGTGCCAGCAGTTTAGGGGGCAGTTTTTCCTACAATGAGCAGTTCTTC | CASSLGGSFSYNEQFF
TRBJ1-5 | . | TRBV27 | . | TGTGCCAGCAGTCGCAGAGGCGATAGCAATCAGCCCCAGCATTTT | CASSRRGDSNQPQHF
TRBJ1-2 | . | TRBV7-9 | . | TGTGCCAGCAGCTTAGCGTACTACAGTAACTATGGCTACACCTTC | CASSLAYYSNYGYTF
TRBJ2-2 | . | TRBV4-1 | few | TGCGCCAGCAGCCCTAGGACTGGACCGAACACCGGGGAGCTGTTTTTT | CASSPRTGPNTGELFF
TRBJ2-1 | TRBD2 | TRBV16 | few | TGTGCCAGCACCTTCGGGGGGAATGAGCAGTTCTTC | CASTFGGNEQFF
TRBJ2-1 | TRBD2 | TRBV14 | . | TGTGCCAGCAGCCCCCTAGCGGGAGGTTTGAATGAGCAGTTCTTC | CASSPLAGGLNEQFF
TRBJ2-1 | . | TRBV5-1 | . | TGCGCCAGCAGCTTGTTTAACCCCGGCGGCAGGGTTTTTTTAAATGAGCAGTTCTTC | CASSLFNPGGRVFLNEQFF
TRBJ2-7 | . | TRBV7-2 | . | TGTGCCAGCAGCTTAAGGCTGGATTCTTCGGGGGAGCAGTACTTC | CASSLRLDSSGEQYF
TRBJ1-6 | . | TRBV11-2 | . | TGTGCCAGCAGCCGACGGGACTCCTATAATTCACCCCTCCACTTT | CASSRRDSYNSPLHF
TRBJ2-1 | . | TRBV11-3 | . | TGTGCCAGCAGCTTAGAGGCTGGTTTCGATGAGCAGTTCTTC | CASSLEAGFDEQFF
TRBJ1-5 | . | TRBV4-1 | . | TGCGCCAGCAGCCTAAGTTCAACAGGAAGTCAGCCCCAGCATTTT | CASSLSSTGSQPQHF
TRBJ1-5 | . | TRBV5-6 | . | TGTGCCAGCAGCTTTTACGGACCTAGGGGTCAGCCCCAGCATTTT | CASSFYGPRGQPQHF
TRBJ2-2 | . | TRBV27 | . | TGTGCCAGCAGTTTGGGTACAGCGGGCGGGGAGCTGTTTTTT | CASSLGTAGGELFF
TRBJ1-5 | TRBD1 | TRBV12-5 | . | TGTGCTAGTGGTTTGGGAGGGGGCGGCAATCAGCCCCAGCATTTT | CASGLGGGGNQPQHF
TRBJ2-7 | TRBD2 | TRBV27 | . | TGTGCCAGCAGCACTAGCGGAACATTCTACGAGCAGTACTTC | CASSTSGTFYEQYF